This T cell receptor (beta chain) derives from a study of post-analysis software for immune sequencing data. With regard to this clonotype: Its antigen remains unknown.

cDNA libraries of TCR beta carried unique molecular identifiers. When about 0.95 to 10 million T cells were used, they gave hundreds of thousands of cDNA molecules. TCRdb processed the PCR reads anew with MiXCR; each CDR3 protein has one entry. The sample has fewer than 850,000 distinct CDR3 sequences; 25% to 30% are singletons. General study findings and limits: F measure clustering grouped samples strongly by preparation batch.

Material for sequencing was blood. This sequence originates from a girl aged 5 to 17 with multiple sclerosis.

This CDR3 reads CASSPLPGPHSPLHF. The CDR3 DNA sequence: TGTGCCAGTAGCCCTCTGCCGGGACCACATTCACCCCTCCACTTT. The gene calls are TRBV19 and TRBJ1-6; possible D gene TRBD1, 5 bases. Trimming shortened V by 6 bases and J by 8 bases, and 17 bases separated the two germline ends. The CDR3 extends over 15 amino acids. Germline V gene sequence: CDR1 LNHDA, CDR2 SQIVND (reference sequence).